This passage covers 17 T cell receptor beta chains from one sample sequenced in a study of blood T cells in healthy people across ages. Primed by a sample-barcoded 5' primer and a J-beta primer mix, a second PCR proceeded for 7 to 11 cycles. MiXCR was run by TCRdb on the 5' RACE reads, yielding one entry per CDR3 protein. The sample shows about a million distinct CDR3 sequences, approximately 49% of them seen only once. The material sequenced was blood. The receptors come from a man younger than 45 in good health.

This clonotype has a handful of counts. The gene calls are TRBV6-6 and TRBJ2-3, with D possibly matching TRBD2 (6 bases). CDR3 length: 15 residues. In germline, CDR1 is MNHNY, CDR2 SVGAGI (reference sequence). V was shortened by 2 bases and J by 1 base, with 10 bases between the two germline ends. The CDR3 nucleotides are TGTGCCAGCAGTTACAATCCGGGAGGCACAGATACGCAGTATTTT. Translating it yields CASSYNPGGTDTQYF.

CDR3: CASSLVAGGLRSYTF. DNA of the CDR3: TGTGCCAGCAGCTTAGTCGCAGGGGGCCTTCGGAGCTACACCTTC. This sequence joins TRBV7-2 and TRBJ1-2, with 8 bases that match TRBD1. The CDR3 extends over 15 amino acids. The V segment lost 1 base and the J segment 9 bases; nucleotides outside the gene matches: 10. From germline, CDR1 is SGHTA and CDR2 FQGNSA.

The chain has TRBV30 and TRBJ2-7, with D perhaps matching TRBD1 (5 bases). Germline V lookup: CDR1 GTSNPN, CDR2 SVGIG (reference sequence). V lost 0 bases and J 5 bases, leaving 5 bases between the germline ends. This CDR3 spans 11 amino acids. CDR3 bases: TGTGCCTGGAGTGTAGGGGACGAGCAGTACTTC. Its protein is CAWSVGDEQYF.

Only a few counts were recorded for this clonotype. V and J are TRBV12-3 or TRBV12-4 and TRBJ1-5; no clear D gene. Trimming took off 2 bases at V and 3 bases at J, with 14 bases between the two ends. CDR3 length: 16 residues. CDR3 in amino acids: CASSLYQVVDNQPQHF. DNA for the CDR3: TGTGCCAGCAGTTTATACCAGGTTGTTGACAATCAGCCCCAGCATTTT.

This clonotype has only a few counts. This rearrangement joins TRBV24-1 to TRBJ2-3; a possible D gene is TRBD2 (5 bases). This CDR3 comprises 16 residues. Trimming took off 2 bases at V and 3 bases at J, with 14 bases between the two ends. Germline CDR1 and CDR2: KGHDR and SFDVKD. CDR3 amino acids: CATSDSSRRGTDTQYF. The CDR3 nucleotides are TGTGCCACCAGTGATTCAAGCAGGCGAGGGACAGATACGCAGTATTTT.

This clonotype was seen at least ten times. This chain links TRBV7-9 with TRBJ2-1; TRBD1 might be the D (7 bases). The V gene lost 0 bases and the J gene lost 11 bases, with 11 bases spanning the gap. The CDR3 contains 13 residues. CDR1 is SEHNR and CDR2 is FQNEAQ in the germline V gene (reference sequence). The CDR3 loop reads CASSLAGGQQQFF. CDR3 coding DNA: TGTGCCAGCAGCTTAGCGGGGGGACAGCAGCAGTTCTTC.

This clonotype has a handful of counts. The chain links TRBV9 to TRBJ2-3, with 7 bases identical to TRBD1. V was clipped by 4 bases and J by 0 bases; unmatched bases: 11. The CDR3 sequence is 17 residues long. From germline, CDR1 is SGDLS and CDR2 YYNGEE. The CDR3 DNA sequence: TGTGCCAGCAGCATGGACCCCGAGGGGGCAAGCACAGATACGCAGTATTTT. Amino acids: CASSMDPEGASTDTQYF. Full variable domain (remainder filled in from reference TRBV9 and TRBJ2-3): DSGVTQTPKHLITATGQRVTLRCSPRSGDLSVYWYQQSLDQGLQFLIQYYNGEERAKGNILERFSAQQFPDLHSELNLSSLELGDSALYFCASSMDPEGASTDTQYFGPGTRLTVL.

V is TRBV5-1 and J is TRBJ2-3; 10 bases map to TRBD1. The J segment lost 3 bases and the V segment lost 4 bases, leaving 5 bases of the junction unmatched. Germline V gene sequence: CDR1 SGHRS, CDR2 YFSETQ. This CDR3 has 15 amino acids. In DNA, the CDR3 is TGCGCCAGCAGCGGACAGGGGGACTATACAGATACGCAGTATTTT. It specifies CASSGQGDYTDTQYF.

This clonotype showed up just a few times. V and J are TRBV24-1 and TRBJ2-7, with D perhaps TRBD1 or TRBD2 (6 bases each). V lost 9 bases to trimming and J lost 5 bases, with 13 bases between them. Looked up from germline, CDR1 is KGHDR and CDR2 is SFDVKD. CDR3 length: 12 amino acids. The DNA of the CDR3 is TGTGCCACCCACGTCGGGGGCCACGAGCAGTACTTC. It codes for CATHVGGHEQYF.

The chain has TRBV29-1 and TRBJ2-7; 10 nucleotides line up with TRBD1. Germline trimming cut 4 bases from V and 1 base from J; bases unmatched to any gene: 4. In germline, CDR1 is SQVTM, CDR2 ANQGSEA. The CDR3 extends over 14 amino acids. CDR3 sequence reads: CSVGGTGVSYEQYF. For the CDR3, the DNA is TGCAGCGTTGGAGGGACAGGGGTTTCCTACGAGCAGTACTTC.

This clonotype was found a few times. This chain joins TRBV20-1 and TRBJ2-7, with D possibly being TRBD1 (5 bases). Per the germline V gene, CDR1 is DFQATT and CDR2 is SNEGSKA (reference sequence). Trimming took off 0 bases at V and 2 bases at J, with 11 bases between the two ends. The CDR3 consists of 14 residues. The CDR3 bases are TGCAGTGCTAGAGAGCAGGGTCGCGCCTACGAGCAGTACTTC. Translation gives CSAREQGRAYEQYF.

This clonotype came up a few times. V is TRBV5-1 and J is TRBJ2-1; 13 bases line up with TRBD2. Germline loops: CDR1 SGHRS, CDR2 YFSETQ. The CDR3 covers 17 residues. Trimming removed 3 bases from V and 0 bases from J; junction bases left unmatched: 3. CDR3 loop: CASSSGTSGDSYNEQFF. The CDR3 DNA reads TGCGCCAGCAGCTCCGGGACTAGCGGGGACTCCTACAATGAGCAGTTCTTC.

This clonotype was seen many times. The J gene is TRBJ2-7, the V gene TRBV3-1; tentative D call: TRBD1 (5 bases). CDR1 LGHDT and CDR2 YNNKEL come from the germline V gene (reference sequence). The V end lost 3 bases, the J end lost 0 bases, and 9 bases lay between the germline ends. The CDR3 is made up of 14 amino acids. The CDR3 sequence is CASSHLQDSYEQYF. The CDR3 DNA reads TGTGCCAGCAGCCACCTACAGGACTCCTACGAGCAGTACTTC.

The chain links TRBV20-1 to TRBJ2-1; TRBD2 matches 13 bases. The trim removed 5 bases at V and 6 bases at J, leaving 4 bases unmatched. The CDR3 has 14 residues. Per the germline V gene, CDR1 is DFQATT and CDR2 is SNEGSKA (reference sequence). The CDR3 protein is CSAGLAGAGNEQFF. CDR3 DNA sequence: TGCAGTGCTGGACTAGCGGGGGCCGGCAATGAGCAGTTCTTC.

The chain recombines TRBV3-1 with TRBJ2-7; TRBD2 agrees at 8 bases. The CDR3 runs to 13 residues. With 3 bases clipped from V and 7 bases from J, the junction kept 5 bases outside the gene matches. CDR1 and CDR2 from the germline V gene are LGHDT and YNNKEL (reference sequence). Here the CDR3 DNA reads TGTGCCAGCAGCCAGGGTCGACTAGCGGAGCAGTACTTC. It encodes CASSQGRLAEQYF.

The J gene is TRBJ1-1, the V gene TRBV3-1, with D hard to call. Germline lookup yields CDR1 LGHDT and CDR2 YNNKEL (reference sequence). The CDR3 loop spans 16 amino acids. The V end lost 4 bases, the J end lost 0 bases, and 15 bases lay between the germline ends. CDR3 region: CASSPRTGFMNTEAFF. The CDR3 nucleotides are TGTGCCAGCAGCCCACGGACGGGATTTATGAACACTGAAGCTTTCTTT.

J is TRBJ2-5 and V is TRBV15, with a weak D call TRBD2 (5 bases). Germline assignment: CDR1 LNHNV and CDR2 YYDKDF (reference sequence). The ends were cut back, 1 base at V and 11 bases at J, with 17 bases in the middle. The CDR3 is made up of 14 amino acids. The CDR3 nucleotides read TGTGCCACCAGCAGAGGGACTGGAAACAATGAGCAGTACTTC. Encoded protein: CATSRGTGNNEQYF.